The T cell receptor beta chain described here comes from a study of blood T cells in healthy people across ages. Study-wide points: Greater diversity and more naive CD4+ cells were seen in long-lived donors than in aged donors. The donors' CMV status was not determined, possibly confounding changes in expanded clonotypes.

Every donor gave 9 to 10 milliliters of peripheral blood. PBMCs were isolated at a quantity of at least 6 million per sample. This clonotype was observed at least ten times. Its antigen is currently unknown. J lost 1 base, V lost 3 bases, and 9 bases had no gene match. This CDR3 has 18 residues. Germline V gene sequence: CDR1 LGHNA, CDR2 YSLEER. Through a sample-barcoded 5' primer and a J-beta primer mix, a second PCR was run for 7 to 11 cycles. TCRdb reanalysed the 5' RACE reads using MiXCR and keeps one entry per CDR3 protein. The repertoire consists of under 850,000 distinct CDR3 sequences, with about 37% occurring once and the leading ten covering over 10%.

The genes are TRBV4-3 and TRBJ2-5; 12 bases fit TRBD1. The source material was blood. The TCR originated in a man between 18 and 29 years old in good health. The CDR3 DNA follows: TGCGCCAGCAGCCAGACCGGGACAGGGGGCTGGGTCCAAGAGACCCAGTACTTC. This encodes CASSQTGTGGWVQETQYF.